This TCR beta chain is drawn from a study of T cell repertoires in cytomegalovirus infection. In the study overall: Based on public TCR beta signatures, there were indications of CMV infection and of a matching HLA type. Study-wide results and limits: Clonotype analysis showed dominance of the ex vivo response by HLA-C-restricted CMV-specific TCR beta clonotypes.

This clonotype was seen ten or more times. The antigen remains unidentified. From the reads, TCRdb called clonotypes with MiXCR, one entry per CDR3 protein. The table has fewer than 700,000 distinct CDR3 sequences, 24% seen once. Germline V gives CDR1 SGHVS, CDR2 FNYEAQ. The CDR3 is 16 residues long. Trimming at V came to 1 base and at J to 2 bases, leaving 5 bases not matched to a gene. The chain couples TRBV7-6 to TRBJ2-1, with 7 nucleotides matching TRBD2. Sequenced sample: CD8+ T cells from PBMCs. This TCR was recovered from a human donor in good health (CMV status not recorded). Some clones in this sample may be carry-over from other donors' samples. The CDR3 reads CASSLEWGGTYNEQFF. Written as DNA, the CDR3 is TGTGCCAGCAGCTTAGAGTGGGGGGGGACCTACAATGAGCAGTTCTTC.